This entry describes one TCR beta chain. Antigen: not known. The DNA ends 3 residues before the CDR3 does, and the rest of the CDR3 is filled in from the germline J gene. The sample is drawn from a study of T cell clonality in common variable immunodeficiency. V gave up 9 bases and J gave up 1 base; unmatched junction bases: 4. The germline V gene encodes CDR1 LNHDA and CDR2 SQIVND (reference sequence). The CDR3 contains 14 residues. Study-wide results and limits: CVID subjects had higher TCRbeta clonality than healthy controls, most marked in about a third. Common variable immunodeficiency TCR beta sequences reportedly had fewer deletions and N-nucleotide insertions.

Only in-frame clones appear in the TCRdb table, and some are missing; sequencing was by immunoSEQ multiplex PCR. Singletons are absent from the sample, which has about 42,000 clones. Aged 9 to 64 years, CVID subjects averaged around 40 years old. No CVID subject was ill or on immunomodulatory drugs when sampled. The V and J genes are TRBV19 and TRBJ1-5, with 9 bases aligning to TRBD1. The TCR comes from a human donor with common variable immunodeficiency. Input material: peripheral blood mononuclear cells. CDR3 loop: CASQGQGSNQPQHF. CDR3 DNA, as far as it was read: TGTGCCAGCCAGGGACAGGGCAGCAATCAGCCC. The whole variable domain, remainder taken from reference TRBV19 and TRBJ1-5, is DGGITQSPKYLFRKEGQNVTLSCEQNLNHDAMYWYRQDPGQGLRLIYYSQIVNDFQKGDIAEGYSVSREKKESFPLTVTSAQKNPTAFYLCASQGQGSNQPQHFGDGTRLSIL.